The 11 T cell receptor beta chains reported below all come from one sample, sequenced in a study of CD8+ T cells in alopecia areata. As the sequencing template, cDNA was produced by extracting RNA and reverse transcribing it. TCRdb's table, derived via immunoSEQ multiplex PCR, lists solely in-frame clones and lacks some. Of 150,000 to 200,000 clones listed, about 54% are singletons. Treatment specified: oral pan-JAK inhibitor, 5-10 mg twice daily. The source material was CD4+ T cells sorted from blood, sampled at approximately week 60, from a patient treated with tofacitinib. Receptors were obtained from a human donor with alopecia areata.

The chain recombines TRBV5-6 with TRBJ2-2; 10 bases are shared with TRBD2. V lost 4 bases, J lost 6 bases, and 6 bases stayed unmatched. The CDR3 extends over 15 amino acids. Germline V gene lookup returns CDR1 SGHDT and CDR2 YYEEEE. The CDR3 DNA follows: TGTGCCAGCAGCAGGCTAGCGGGGGATGCCGGGGAGCTGTTTTTT. It yields the protein CASSRLAGDAGELFF.

The table lists this clone with a few counts. The rearrangement links TRBV9 to TRBJ2-5; D perhaps matches TRBD2 (5 bases). The germline V and J ends were trimmed by 4 bases and 4 bases, with 20 bases remaining between them. CDR3 length equals 16 residues. Germline assignment: CDR1 SGDLS and CDR2 YYNGEE. CDR3 in amino acids: CASSPRDRWMRETQYF. CDR3 DNA: TGTGCCAGCAGCCCCCGGGATAGATGGATGCGAGAGACCCAGTACTTC.

The chain carries TRBV6-1 and TRBJ1-2; 9 bases match TRBD1. CDR1 MNHNS and CDR2 SASEGT come from the germline V gene. The CDR3 length is 14 residues. V lost 6 bases to trimming and J lost 4 bases; unmatched junction nucleotides: 6. The CDR3 loop reads CASRGDREAYGYTF. CDR3 sequence (DNA): TGTGCCAGCAGGGGGGACAGGGAGGCCTATGGCTACACCTTC.

This clone has more than one count but fewer than ten. The genes are TRBV7-9 and TRBJ1-2; D gene uncertain. This CDR3 has 13 amino acids. Per the germline V gene, CDR1 is SEHNR and CDR2 is FQNEAQ (reference sequence). V was cut by 1 base and J by 8 bases, with 11 bases left in between. CDR3 sequence: CASSLGAGRGYTF. DNA for the CDR3: TGTGCCAGCAGCTTAGGGGCGGGCCGGGGCTACACCTTC.

This clone was seen a single time. In DNA form, the CDR3 reads TGTGCCAGCAGGGAGGGGTATTCCAATGAGCAGTTCTTC. Residues: CASREGYSNEQFF. V usage is TRBV25-1 and J usage is TRBJ2-1, with D maybe TRBD2 (6 bases). This CDR3 spans 13 amino acids. With 6 bases removed from V and 6 bases from J, the gap between germline ends came to 12 bases. Germline-derived CDR1 and CDR2 are MGHDK and SYGVNS.

Points on this clone: A read error may produce the germline difference seen at one junction end. The CDR3 spells CASTQAENSPLHF. In DNA form, the CDR3 reads TGTGCCAGCACCCAAGCCGAGAATTCACCCCTCCACTTT. The chain combines TRBV14 with TRBJ1-6; D uncertain. Germline CDR1 and CDR2: SGHDN and FVKESK. The CDR3 runs 13 residues.

There are a few counts of this clone. The rearrangement joins TRBV15 to TRBJ2-3; 7 positions agree with TRBD2. The CDR3 is 11 amino acids. Germline assignment: CDR1 LNHNV and CDR2 YYDKDF (reference sequence). V gave up 7 bases and J gave up 6 bases; unmatched junction bases: 1. The CDR3 nucleotides read TGTGCCACCACGCGGGGGGATACGCAGTATTTT. Its translation: CATTRGDTQYF.

This CDR3 reads CASRGTRSQPQHF. CDR3 DNA sequence: TGTGCCAGCCGGGGGACCCGTAGTCAGCCCCAGCATTTT. J is TRBJ1-5 and V is TRBV6-1; D possibly corresponds to TRBD1 (5 bases). V lost 8 bases to trimming and J lost 6 bases, with 14 bases between them. This CDR3 comprises 13 residues. Germline V gives CDR1 MNHNS, CDR2 SASEGT.

A note on this clone: Additional DNA sequences in this sample encode the identical CDR3. V usage is TRBV30 and J usage is TRBJ2-3; D could derive from TRBD1 or TRBD2 (6 bases each). The V gene's germline CDR1 is GTSNPN and CDR2 SVGIG (reference sequence). V lost 0 bases, J lost 6 bases, and 7 bases lay in between. The CDR3 has 12 residues. Here the CDR3 DNA reads TGTGCCTGGAGTGTAGGGGGGGATACGCAGTATTTT. Residues: CAWSVGGDTQYF.

This chain links TRBV29-1 with TRBJ2-3, with D perhaps matching TRBD1 (6 bases). With 1 base removed from V and 0 bases from J, the gap between germline ends came to 11 bases. The CDR3 spans 15 residues. Germline V lookup: CDR1 SQVTM, CDR2 ANQGSEA. CDR3 nucleotides: TGCAGCGTTGAAGCACGACAGGAAAGCACAGATACGCAGTATTTT. It yields the protein CSVEARQESTDTQYF.

The chain couples TRBV5-6 to TRBJ1-5; D ambiguous. From germline, CDR1 is SGHDT and CDR2 YYEEEE. This CDR3 is 14 amino acids long. V gave up 0 bases and J gave up 5 bases, with 9 bases separating them. This CDR3 reads CASSLAGVDQPQHF. The DNA of the CDR3 is TGTGCCAGCAGCTTGGCCGGGGTCGATCAGCCCCAGCATTTT.